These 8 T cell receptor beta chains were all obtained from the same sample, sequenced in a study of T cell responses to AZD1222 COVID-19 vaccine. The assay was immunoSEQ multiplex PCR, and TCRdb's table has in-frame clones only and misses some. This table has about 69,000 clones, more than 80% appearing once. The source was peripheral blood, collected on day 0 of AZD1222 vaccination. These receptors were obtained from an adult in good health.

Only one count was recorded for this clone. The DNA of the CDR3 is TGTGCCAGCATTCTCAGGCCGGGCACTGAAGCTTTCTTT. Translated, it gives CASILRPGTEAFF. The V gene is TRBV27, the J gene TRBJ1-1, with D uncertain. This CDR3 spans 13 amino acids. Trimming took 7 bases from V and 4 from J, leaving 13 bases between them. In germline, CDR1 is MNHEY, CDR2 SMNVEV (reference sequence).

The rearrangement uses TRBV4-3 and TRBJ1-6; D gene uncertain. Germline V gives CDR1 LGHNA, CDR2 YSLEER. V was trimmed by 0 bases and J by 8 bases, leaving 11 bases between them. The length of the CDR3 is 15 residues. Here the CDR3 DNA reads TGCGCCAGCAGCCAAGATGGGCAGTTGCATTCACCCCTCCACTTT. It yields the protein CASSQDGQLHSPLHF.

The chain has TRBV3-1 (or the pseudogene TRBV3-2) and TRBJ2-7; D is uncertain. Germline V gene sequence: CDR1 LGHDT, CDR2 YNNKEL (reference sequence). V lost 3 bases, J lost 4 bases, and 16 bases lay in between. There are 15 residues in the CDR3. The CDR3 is CASSQETRFPYEQYF. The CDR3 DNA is TGTGCCAGCAGCCAGGAGACGAGGTTCCCTTACGAGCAGTACTTC.

This CDR3 reads CASGGEYKNIQYF. CDR3 sequence (DNA): TGTGCCAGTGGGGGTGAATATAAAAACATTCAGTACTTC. This sequence joins TRBV19 and TRBJ2-4, with D perhaps being TRBD1 or TRBD2 (5 bases each). The CDR3 covers 13 residues. Germline values: CDR1 LNHDA, CDR2 SQIVND (reference sequence). V gave up 8 bases and J gave up 4 bases, with 12 bases separating them.

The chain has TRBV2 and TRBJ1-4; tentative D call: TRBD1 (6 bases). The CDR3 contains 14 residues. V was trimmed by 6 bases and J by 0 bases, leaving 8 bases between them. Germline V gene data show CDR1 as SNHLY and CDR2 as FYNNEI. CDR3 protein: CASSPGATNEKLFF. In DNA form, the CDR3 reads TGTGCCAGCAGCCCAGGGGCAACTAATGAAAAACTGTTTTTT.

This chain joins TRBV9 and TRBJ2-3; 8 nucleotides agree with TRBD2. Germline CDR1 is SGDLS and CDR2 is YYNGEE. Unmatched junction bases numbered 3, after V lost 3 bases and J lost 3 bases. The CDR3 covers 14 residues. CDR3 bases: TGTGCCAGCAGCGACGCGGGGGGAACAGATACGCAGTATTTT. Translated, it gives CASSDAGGTDTQYF.

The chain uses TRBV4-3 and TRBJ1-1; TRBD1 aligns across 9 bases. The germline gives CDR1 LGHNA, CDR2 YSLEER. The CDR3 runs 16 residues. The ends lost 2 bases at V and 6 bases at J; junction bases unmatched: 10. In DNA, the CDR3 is TGCGCCAGCAGCCAAAACACCGGGACAGGGTTTGCTGAAGCTTTCTTT. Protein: CASSQNTGTGFAEAFF.

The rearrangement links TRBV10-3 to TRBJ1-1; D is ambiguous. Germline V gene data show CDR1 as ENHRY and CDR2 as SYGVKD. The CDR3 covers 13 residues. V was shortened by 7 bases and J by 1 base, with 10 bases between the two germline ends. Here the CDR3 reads CAIKGRQNTEAFF. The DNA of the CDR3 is TGTGCCATCAAGGGCAGACAGAACACTGAAGCTTTCTTT.